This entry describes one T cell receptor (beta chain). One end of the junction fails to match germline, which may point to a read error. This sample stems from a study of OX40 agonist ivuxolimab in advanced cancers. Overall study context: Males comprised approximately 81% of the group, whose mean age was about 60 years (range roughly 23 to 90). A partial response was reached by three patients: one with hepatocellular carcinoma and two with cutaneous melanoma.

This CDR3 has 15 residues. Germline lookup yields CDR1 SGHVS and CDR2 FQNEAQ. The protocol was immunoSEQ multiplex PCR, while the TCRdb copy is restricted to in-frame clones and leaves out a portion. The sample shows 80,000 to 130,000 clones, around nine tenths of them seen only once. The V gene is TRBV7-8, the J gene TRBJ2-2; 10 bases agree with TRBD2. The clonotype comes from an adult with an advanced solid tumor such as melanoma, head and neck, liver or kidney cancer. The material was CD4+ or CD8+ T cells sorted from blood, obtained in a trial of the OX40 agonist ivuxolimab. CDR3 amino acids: CASSVAGGGTGELFF. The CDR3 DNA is TGTGCCAGCAGCGTAGCGGGAGGAGGTACCGGGGAGCTGTTTTTT.